This TCR beta chain was retrieved from a study of T cells after yellow fever vaccination. General study points: Subsequent booster samples again held most clones from primary vaccination (nearly 98% CD4, approximately 85% CD8). Contamination of FACS-sorted repertoires by abundant clonotypes from the bulk population could occur.

This clonotype came up a few times. Its specificity is not known. V was pared by 0 bases and J by 2 bases, with 11 bases between. The CDR3 is 14 amino acids. In germline, CDR1 is DFQATT, CDR2 SNEGSKA (reference sequence). MiXCR was run by TCRdb on the 5' RACE reads, yielding one entry per CDR3 protein. The sample lists around 610,000 distinct CDR3 sequences, roughly 14% occurring once. The clonotype comes from a young man who received the YFV17D yellow fever vaccine. The chain recombines TRBV20-1 with TRBJ2-7, with D perhaps TRBD2 (5 bases). This specimen consisted of PBMCs, obtained on the day of the yellow fever booster vaccination. The CDR3 region is CSARDGVLTYEQYF. In DNA, the CDR3 is TGCAGTGCTAGAGACGGGGTTCTGACCTACGAGCAGTACTTC.